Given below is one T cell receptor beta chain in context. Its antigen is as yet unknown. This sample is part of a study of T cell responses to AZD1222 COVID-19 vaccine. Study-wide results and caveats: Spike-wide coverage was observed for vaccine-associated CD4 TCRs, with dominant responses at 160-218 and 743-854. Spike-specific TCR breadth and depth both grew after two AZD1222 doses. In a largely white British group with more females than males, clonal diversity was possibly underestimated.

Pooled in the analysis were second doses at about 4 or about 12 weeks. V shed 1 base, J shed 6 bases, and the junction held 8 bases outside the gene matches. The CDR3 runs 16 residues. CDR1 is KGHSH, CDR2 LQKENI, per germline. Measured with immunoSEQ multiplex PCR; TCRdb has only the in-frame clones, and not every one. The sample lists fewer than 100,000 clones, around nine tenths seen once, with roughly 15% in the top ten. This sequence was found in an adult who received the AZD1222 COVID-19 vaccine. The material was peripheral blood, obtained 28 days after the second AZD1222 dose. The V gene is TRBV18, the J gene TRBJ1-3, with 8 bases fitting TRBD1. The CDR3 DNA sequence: TGTGCCAGCTCACCACGTGCCAGGGGGCCGGAAAACACCATATATTTT. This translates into CASSPRARGPENTIYF. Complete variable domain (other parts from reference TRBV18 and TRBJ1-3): NAGVMQNPRHLVRRRGQEARLRCSPMKGHSHVYWYRQLPEEGLKFMVYLQKENIIDESGMPKERFSAEFPKEGPSILRIQQVVRGDSAAYFCASSPRARGPENTIYFGEGSWLTVV.